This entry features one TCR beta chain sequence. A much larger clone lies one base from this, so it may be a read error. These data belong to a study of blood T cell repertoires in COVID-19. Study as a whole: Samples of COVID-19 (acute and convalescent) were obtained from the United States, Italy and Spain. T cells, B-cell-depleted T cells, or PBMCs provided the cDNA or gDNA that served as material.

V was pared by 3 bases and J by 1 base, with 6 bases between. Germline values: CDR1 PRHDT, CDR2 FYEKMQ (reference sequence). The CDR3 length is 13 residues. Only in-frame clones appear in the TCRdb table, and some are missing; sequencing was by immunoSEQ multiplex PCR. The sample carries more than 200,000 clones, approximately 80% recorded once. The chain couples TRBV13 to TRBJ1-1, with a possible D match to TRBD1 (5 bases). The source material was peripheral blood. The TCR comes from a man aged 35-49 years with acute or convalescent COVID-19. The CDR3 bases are TGTGCCAGCAGCTTGACAGAGAACACTGAAGCTTTCTTT. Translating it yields CASSLTENTEAFF.